This T cell receptor (beta chain) comes out of a study of cytomegalovirus exposure and HLA in healthy donors. Overall study results and limits: Later analysis identified a missense DCLRE1C variant that was linked to TCR beta V- and J-gene trimming. In a later analysis, an Asian-associated ancestry cluster reportedly showed fewer N-insertions than the roughly 730-donor mean.

It was with 60 Vbeta and 13 Jbeta primers that the PCR ran. Some clones are missing from TCRdb's copy, which holds only in-frame ones; the method was immunoSEQ multiplex PCR. The sample includes tens of thousands of clones, roughly four fifths of them seen just once. Likely unrecorded immune exposures existed in these nominally healthy donors. Worth noting for this clone: Its antigen is as yet unknown.

This sequence originates from a man younger than 35 in good health and CMV-seronegative. Sequenced input: PBMCs.

This CDR3 is CASSSQRAEAFF. The CDR3 coding sequence is TGCGCCAGCAGTTCCCAGCGGGCTGAAGCTTTCTTT. V and J are TRBV10-2 and TRBJ1-1; D unclear. This CDR3 has 12 residues. Trimming took off 5 bases at V and 6 bases at J, with 10 bases between the two ends. Germline CDR1 reads WSHSY; CDR2 reads SAAADI.